This T cell receptor beta chain was identified in a study of Graves' ophthalmopathy and Graves' hyperthyroidism. Amplification of TCR beta CDR3 regions used RNA transcripts. A first-round RT-PCR used HTBI primers, followed by a second-round multiplex PCR. One entry per CDR3 protein, called by TCRdb with MiXCR from the multiplex PCR reads. This repertoire shows some 750,000 distinct CDR3 sequences, 40% found once; its top ten account for approximately 46%. CDR1 and CDR2 from the germline V gene are LNHDA and SQIVND (reference sequence). V dropped 4 bases and J dropped 0; count of bases not matched to a gene: 5. There are 18 residues in the CDR3. The sample holds a few counts of this clonotype.

This sequence joins TRBV19 and TRBJ2-6; the match to TRBD2 covers 11 bases. The sample consisted of peripheral blood. The sequence derives from an adult man with Graves' ophthalmopathy. CDR3 residues: CASSTGLAGLSGANVLTF. The DNA of the CDR3 is TGTGCCAGTAGTACTGGACTAGCGGGCCTCTCTGGGGCCAACGTCCTGACTTTC.